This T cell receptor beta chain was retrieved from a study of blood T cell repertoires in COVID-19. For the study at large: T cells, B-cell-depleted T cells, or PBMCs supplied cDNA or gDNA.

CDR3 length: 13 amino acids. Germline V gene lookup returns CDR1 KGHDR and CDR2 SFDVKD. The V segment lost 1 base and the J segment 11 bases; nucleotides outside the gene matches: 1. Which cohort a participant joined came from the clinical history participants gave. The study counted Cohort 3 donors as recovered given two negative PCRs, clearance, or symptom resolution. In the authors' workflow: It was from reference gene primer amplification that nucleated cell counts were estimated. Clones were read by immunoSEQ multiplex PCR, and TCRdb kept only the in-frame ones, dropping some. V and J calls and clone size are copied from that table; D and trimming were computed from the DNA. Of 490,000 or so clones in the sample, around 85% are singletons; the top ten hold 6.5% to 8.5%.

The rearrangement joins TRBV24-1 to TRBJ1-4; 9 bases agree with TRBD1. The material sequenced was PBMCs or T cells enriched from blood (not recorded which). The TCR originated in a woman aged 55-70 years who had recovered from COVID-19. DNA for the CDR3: TGTGCCACCAGTGATTTACAGGGGGCGAAACTGTTTTTT. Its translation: CATSDLQGAKLFF.